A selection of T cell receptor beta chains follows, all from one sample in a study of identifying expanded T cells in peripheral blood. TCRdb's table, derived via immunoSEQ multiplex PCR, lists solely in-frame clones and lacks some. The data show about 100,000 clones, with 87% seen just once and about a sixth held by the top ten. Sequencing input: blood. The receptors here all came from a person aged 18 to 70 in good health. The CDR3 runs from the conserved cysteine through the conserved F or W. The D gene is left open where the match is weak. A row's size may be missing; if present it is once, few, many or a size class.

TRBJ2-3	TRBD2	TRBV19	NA	TGTGCCAGTAGTCTCCGCCAAATGGGACTAGCGGGGGGCCTCCCCAGCACAGATACGCAGTATTTT	CASSLRQMGLAGGLPSTDTQYF
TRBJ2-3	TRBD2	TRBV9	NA	TGTGCCAGCAGCGTAGCTTTGGGCGGGGGGGCCCCAGATACGCAGTATTTT	CASSVALGGGAPDTQYF
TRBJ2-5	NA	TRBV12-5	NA	TGTGCTAGTGGTTACGGGGCAAAGGAGACCCAGTACTTC	CASGYGAKETQYF
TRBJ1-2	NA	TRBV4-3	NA	TGCGCCAGCAGCCAAGATGTCAGGGGAAACTATGGCTACACCTTC	CASSQDVRGNYGYTF
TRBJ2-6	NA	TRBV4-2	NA	TGTGCCAGCGCCGTGGATTCTGGGGCCAACGTCCTGACTTTC	CASAVDSGANVLTF
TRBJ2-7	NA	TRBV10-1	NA	TGCGCCAGTCCACTGGGCGGACGTCTGCGCTACGAGCAGTACTTC	CASPLGGRLRYEQYF
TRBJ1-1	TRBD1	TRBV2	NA	TGTGCCACTCGTCGGCAGGGGGTTCCTATGAACACTGAAGCTTTCTTT	CATRRQGVPMNTEAFF
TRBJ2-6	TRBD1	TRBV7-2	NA	TGTGCCAGCAGCTTGACAGGGGCTGGGGCCAACGTCCTGACTTTC	CASSLTGAGANVLTF
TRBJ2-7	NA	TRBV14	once	TGTGCCAGCAGCCAAGAAGGCCGTATGAACGAGCAGTACTTC	CASSQEGRMNEQYF
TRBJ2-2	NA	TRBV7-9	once	TGTGCCAGCAGTCTCCGAGCCGGGGAGCTGTTTTTT	CASSLRAGELFF